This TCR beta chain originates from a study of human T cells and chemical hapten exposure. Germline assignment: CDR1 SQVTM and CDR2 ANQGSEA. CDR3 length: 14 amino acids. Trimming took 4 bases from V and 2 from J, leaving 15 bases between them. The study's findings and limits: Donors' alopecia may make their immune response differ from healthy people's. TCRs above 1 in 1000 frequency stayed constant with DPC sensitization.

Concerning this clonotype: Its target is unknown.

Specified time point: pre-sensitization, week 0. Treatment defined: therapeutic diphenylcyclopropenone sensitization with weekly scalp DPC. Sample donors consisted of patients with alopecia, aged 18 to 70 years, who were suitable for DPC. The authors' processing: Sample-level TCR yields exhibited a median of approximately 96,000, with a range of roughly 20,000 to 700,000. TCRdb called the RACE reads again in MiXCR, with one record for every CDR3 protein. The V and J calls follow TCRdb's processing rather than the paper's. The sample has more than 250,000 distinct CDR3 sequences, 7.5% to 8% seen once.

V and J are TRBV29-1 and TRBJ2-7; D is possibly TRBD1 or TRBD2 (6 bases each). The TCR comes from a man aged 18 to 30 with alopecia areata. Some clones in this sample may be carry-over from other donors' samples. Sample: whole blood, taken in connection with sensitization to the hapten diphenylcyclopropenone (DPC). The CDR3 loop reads CSVAAGGDPYEQYV. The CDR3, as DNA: TGCAGCGTTGCGGCCGGGGGCGATCCCTACGAGCAGTACGTC.